This TCR beta chain originates from a study of tumor-infiltrating lymphocytes in primary liver carcinoma. Overall study: Productive TCRbeta read yields ran from roughly 3.9 to 6.8 million per sample and were similar between tissues.

As to this clonotype: The target antigen is unknown. It is likely a read error, because the conserved phenylalanine at the end of the CDR3 is missing.

With a constant-region primer, TCR beta cDNA was made from 450 to 550 ng of total RNA. Three nested multiplex PCR rounds, a slightly modified ARM-PCR, produced the libraries for TCR beta. The opening two PCR rounds, around 10 cycles each, paired TRBV1-TRBV30 forward primers with a C-beta reverse primer. TCRdb passed the multiplex PCR reads through MiXCR, listing each CDR3 protein once. The table shows 45,000 to 55,000 distinct CDR3 sequences, with 70% to 80% occurring only once. Co-extracted RNA and DNA came from around 18-30 mg of unsorted bulk tissue. This CDR3 contains 14 residues. The V gene's germline CDR1 is MNHEY and CDR2 SVGAGI. Findings of the study overall: The proportion of top clones found throughout all five tumor regions was only about 7-24%.

The V and J genes are TRBV6-5 and TRBJ2-7; TRBD2 is a possible D gene (6 bases). The material sequenced was liver tumor tissue from sampling region 2. The subset is: tumor region T2, inferior pole. The sequence was obtained from a middle-aged man with primary liver carcinoma and hepatitis B virus infection. CDR3 coding DNA: TGTGCCTCCAGGCCGGAGAGACTAGTCTACGATCAGTACATC. Translated, it gives CASRPERLVYDQYI.